This T cell receptor beta chain is from a study of neoadjuvant anti-PD-1 for oral cavity cancer. This clone was observed a handful of times. Its target is not known. Time point denoted: after neoadjuvant nivolumab, at surgical resection. The patients had HPV-negative, locally advanced oral cavity squamous cell carcinoma. Sequenced by immunoSEQ multiplex PCR; TCRdb stores in-frame clones only, minus some. The table has 40,000 or so clones, roughly 35% seen once. Study-wide points: Greater tumor shrinkage accompanied bigger post-treatment sizes of preexisting clones.

The sequence derives from a person aged 35-79 years with oral cavity squamous cell carcinoma. This material consisted of tumor tissue, taken after nivolumab (anti-PD-1) treatment.

This CDR3 is CAWGQGRNSPLHF. In DNA form, the CDR3 reads TGTGCCTGGGGACAGGGGAGGAATTCACCCCTCCACTTT. The chain is built from TRBV30 and TRBJ1-6; 9 bases agree with TRBD1. Germline values: CDR1 GTSNPN, CDR2 SVGIG (reference sequence). Unmatched junction bases numbered 3, after V lost 5 bases and J lost 7 bases. The CDR3 loop spans 13 amino acids.